The 29 T cell receptor beta chains listed next were all sequenced from one sample in a study of OX40 agonist ivuxolimab in advanced cancers. TCRdb's copy holds only in-frame clones and misses some; the assay was immunoSEQ multiplex PCR. This table holds about 45,000 clones, about four fifths found once. This material consisted of CD4+ or CD8+ T cells sorted from blood, taken in a trial of the OX40 agonist ivuxolimab. The receptors stem from an adult with an advanced solid tumor such as melanoma, head and neck, liver or kidney cancer.

This clone has only one observation. V usage is TRBV28 and J usage is TRBJ2-3, with 9 bases that match TRBD1. CDR1 and CDR2 from the germline V gene are MDHEN and SYDVKM. J lost 1 base, V lost 4 bases, and 3 bases had no gene match. The CDR3 sequence is 15 residues long. CDR3 nucleotide sequence: TGTGCCAGCAGTTCTACAGGGGGCCGCACAGATACGCAGTATTTT. Residues: CASSSTGGRTDTQYF.

The rearrangement links TRBV6-1 to TRBJ1-5, with D hard to call. The V gene's germline CDR1 is MNHNS and CDR2 SASEGT. Trimming took off 7 bases at V and 1 base at J, with 11 bases between the two ends. This CDR3 region has 14 residues. The chain's CDR3 is CASKGTLSNQPQHF. CDR3 nucleotide sequence: TGTGCCAGCAAAGGAACATTAAGCAATCAGCCCCAGCATTTT.

This clone was counted a single time. The chain links TRBV7-3 to TRBJ2-7; D is ambiguous. CDR3 length: 15 amino acids. Germline values: CDR1 SGHTA, CDR2 FQGTGA. Trimming took 1 base from V and 1 from J, leaving 11 bases between them. The CDR3 DNA reads as TGTGCCAGCAGCTTAAATTGGCAGGCGTCCTACGAGCAGTACTTC. This sequence encodes CASSLNWQASYEQYF. The full variable domain, in which reference TRBV7-3 and TRBJ2-7 provide the parts outside the CDR3, is GAGVSQTPSNKVTEKGKYVELRCDPISGHTALYWYRQSLGQGPEFLIYFQGTGAADDSGLPNDRFFAVRPEGSVSTLKIQRTERGDSAVYLCASSLNWQASYEQYFGPGTRLTVT.

The genes are TRBV18 and TRBJ2-7; TRBD2 aligns across 10 bases. Unmatched junction bases numbered 11, after V lost 6 bases and J lost 6 bases. There are 15 residues in the CDR3. CDR1 is KGHSH, CDR2 LQKENI, per germline. The CDR3 loop reads CASSPPPSGRTEQYF. The CDR3 nucleotides read TGTGCCAGCTCGCCCCCTCCTAGCGGGAGAACCGAGCAGTACTTC.

This chain links TRBV4-3 with TRBJ2-1; D gene unclear. Germline V gives CDR1 LGHNA, CDR2 YSLEER. V gave up 0 bases and J gave up 7 bases, with 4 bases separating them. CDR3 length: 12 residues. The CDR3 nucleotides are TGCGCCAGCAGCCAAGATTGGAATGAGCAGTTCTTC. Its translation: CASSQDWNEQFF.

The chain recombines TRBV19 with TRBJ1-1, with TRBD1 matching 9 bases. The V gene end was trimmed by 6 bases and the J gene end by 5 bases; junction bases not matched to a gene: 10. The germline CDR1 and CDR2 sequences are LNHDA and SQIVND (reference sequence). The CDR3 length is 15 residues. The CDR3 nucleotides are TGTGCCAGTAGCAACCACAGGGGGCCGGGGACTGAAGCTTTCTTT. Translating gives CASSNHRGPGTEAFF.

The V call is TRBV11-2, the J call TRBJ2-7; 10 bases are a match to TRBD1. The CDR3 has 16 amino acids. J was trimmed by 4 bases and V by 1 base; bases with no gene match: 7. CDR1 is SGHAT and CDR2 is FQNNGV in the germline V gene. The CDR3: CASSLGPGQGTYEQYF. The CDR3 bases are TGTGCCAGCAGCTTAGGTCCGGGACAGGGGACTTACGAGCAGTACTTC.

Concerning this clone itself: This could be a read error, since a much larger clone is one nucleotide away. This chain links TRBV9 with TRBJ1-3; D is ambiguous. The germline V gene encodes CDR1 SGDLS and CDR2 YYNGEE. V shed 4 bases and J shed 3 bases, with 8 bases lying between them. The CDR3 is 13 residues long. CDR3 loop: CASSREGGNTIYF. The CDR3 bases are TGTGCCAGCAGCAGGGAAGGTGGAAACACCATATATTTT.

J is TRBJ2-3 and V is TRBV7-9; no firm D call. This CDR3 is built from 12 residues. Germline V gene sequence: CDR1 SEHNR, CDR2 FQNEAQ (reference sequence). The ends were cut back, 1 base at V and 4 bases at J, with 3 bases in the middle. The CDR3 bases are TGTGCCAGCAGCTTAGTTTCAGATACGCAGTATTTT. This codes for CASSLVSDTQYF.

The chain carries TRBV30 and TRBJ2-7, with TRBD2 matching 10 bases. The V gene's germline CDR1 is GTSNPN and CDR2 SVGIG (reference sequence). CDR3 length: 14 amino acids. V shed 7 bases and J 6 bases; nucleotides not matched to a gene: 12. The DNA of the CDR3 is TGTGCCTCACGGGGAGCTAGCGGGAGCGGCGAGCAGTACTTC. This translates into CASRGASGSGEQYF.

The chain uses TRBV7-2 and TRBJ1-5, with 9 bases fitting TRBD1. V lost 4 bases, J lost 5 bases, and 3 bases stayed unmatched. The CDR3 is 14 residues long. Germline CDR1 reads SGHTA; CDR2 reads FQGNSA. CDR3 DNA: TGTGCCAGCAGCTGGACAGGGGTCGATCAGCCCCAGCATTTT. Encoded protein: CASSWTGVDQPQHF. Variable domain in full (rest from reference TRBV7-2 and TRBJ1-5): GAGVSQSPSNKVTEKGKDVELRCDPISGHTALYWYRQSLGQGLEFLIYFQGNSAPDKSGLPSDRFSAERTGGSVSTLTIQRTQQEDSAVYLCASSWTGVDQPQHFGDGTRLSIL.

The rearrangement links TRBV7-9 to TRBJ2-7; 9 bases fit TRBD2. The J segment lost 7 bases and the V segment lost 0 bases, leaving 10 bases of the junction unmatched. CDR3 length: 16 amino acids. From germline, CDR1 is SEHNR and CDR2 FQNEAQ (reference sequence). The CDR3 bases are TGTGCCAGCAGCTTAGCGTGGGCGGGGGGGCTCCGAGAGCAGTACTTC. This translates into CASSLAWAGGLREQYF. Combining the CDR3 with reference TRBV7-9 and TRBJ2-7 gives the whole variable domain DTGVSQNPRHKITKRGQNVTFRCDPISEHNRLYWYRQTLGQGPEFLTYFQNEAQLEKSRLLSDRFSAERPKGSFSTLEIQRTEQGDSAMYLCASSLAWAGGLREQYFGPGTRLTVT.

The gene calls are TRBV27 and TRBJ2-3, with D unclear. From germline, CDR1 is MNHEY and CDR2 SMNVEV (reference sequence). The V end lost 4 bases, the J end lost 0 bases, and 5 bases lay between the germline ends. The CDR3 is made up of 13 amino acids. The CDR3, as DNA: TGTGCCAGCAGTTCGTATAGCACAGATACGCAGTATTTT. Protein: CASSSYSTDTQYF.

CDR3 DNA: TGTGCCAGCAGTTTTGGACAGGGCGAAGAGACCCAGTACTTC. Translating gives CASSFGQGEETQYF. The gene calls are TRBV28 and TRBJ2-5; 8 bases map to TRBD1. Germline lookup yields CDR1 MDHEN and CDR2 SYDVKM. The junction had 3 bases not matched to a gene; V was cut back by 3 bases and J by 3 bases. This CDR3 has 14 residues.

The chain is built from TRBV18 and TRBJ2-3, with 10 bases identical to TRBD1. This CDR3 comprises 15 residues. V was pared by 2 bases and J by 6 bases, with 5 bases of the junction left unmatched. Germline V CDR1 and CDR2: KGHSH, LQKENI. The CDR3 is CASSPNGQGGDTQYF. The CDR3 DNA follows: TGTGCCAGCTCACCAAATGGACAGGGGGGTGATACGCAGTATTTT.

This chain connects TRBV2 to TRBJ1-1; D gene unclear. The CDR3 is made up of 13 amino acids. V lost 6 bases and J 5 bases, leaving 13 bases between the germline ends. Germline V lookup: CDR1 SNHLY, CDR2 FYNNEI. The CDR3 here is CASRPGPGTEAFF. In DNA, the CDR3 is TGTGCCAGCAGACCCGGGCCCGGGACTGAAGCTTTCTTT. Filled out from reference TRBV2 and TRBJ1-1, the complete variable domain reads EPEVTQTPSHQVTQMGQEVILRCVPISNHLYFYWYRQILGQKVEFLVSFYNNEISEKSEIFDDQFSVERPDGSNFTLKIRSTKLEDSAMYFCASRPGPGTEAFFGQGTRLTVV.

There are a few counts of this clone. The CDR3: CASSPTPGMASNQPQHF. The CDR3 DNA reads TGTGCCAGTAGCCCCACGCCGGGGATGGCGAGCAATCAGCCCCAGCATTTT. The rearrangement links TRBV19 to TRBJ1-5; D is undetermined. The CDR3 has 17 residues. The V end was cut by 6 bases, the J end by 1 base, with 19 bases between. Germline V CDR1 and CDR2: LNHDA, SQIVND (reference sequence).

V and J are TRBV28 and TRBJ2-7, with TRBD2 matching 11 bases. Germline CDR1 and CDR2: MDHEN and SYDVKM. CDR3 length: 13 amino acids. The V gene end was trimmed by 5 bases and the J gene end by 6 bases; junction bases not matched to a gene: 3. For the CDR3, the DNA is TGTGCCAGCAGTAGTGGACTAGCGGGCGAGCAGTACTTC. Residues: CASSSGLAGEQYF.

The chain has TRBV25-1 and TRBJ1-1, with TRBD1 matching 7 bases. The junction had 5 bases not matched to a gene; V was cut back by 6 bases and J by 1 base. Germline V CDR1 and CDR2: MGHDK, SYGVNS. CDR3 length: 14 residues. CDR3: CASRVTGANTEAFF. The CDR3 bases are TGTGCCAGCAGGGTAACAGGGGCGAACACTGAAGCTTTCTTT.

The rearrangement links TRBV30 to TRBJ2-2; D is undetermined. The V and J ends lost 0 bases and 2 bases respectively, with 7 bases between them. The CDR3 contains 14 residues. Germline V gene lookup returns CDR1 GTSNPN and CDR2 SVGIG (reference sequence). The CDR3 region is CAWSVPSNTGELFF. The CDR3 DNA reads TGTGCCTGGAGTGTACCCAGCAACACCGGGGAGCTGTTTTTT.

J is TRBJ1-2 and V is TRBV12-2; the table assigns TRBD1, which was not confirmed against the DNA. TRBV12-2 is a listed pseudogene. The CDR3 length is 17 residues. CDR3 residues: CASRFPNRDRIRYGYTF. The CDR3 DNA follows: TGTGCAAGTCGCTTTCCCAACCGGGACAGGATCCGCTATGGCTACACCTTC.

The CDR3 reads CASSAPTGGGYTF. CDR3 nucleotide sequence: TGTGCCAGCAGTGCTCCGACAGGGGGTGGCTACACCTTC. The V gene is TRBV27, the J gene TRBJ1-2; 9 nucleotides agree with TRBD1. Trimming at V came to 5 bases and at J to 7 bases, leaving 5 bases not matched to a gene. The CDR3 has 13 residues. In germline, CDR1 is MNHEY, CDR2 SMNVEV (reference sequence).

The chain couples TRBV9 to TRBJ2-3; D perhaps matches TRBD1 (5 bases). Germline values: CDR1 SGDLS, CDR2 YYNGEE. V was cut by 0 bases and J by 12 bases, with 17 bases left in between. CDR3 length: 14 amino acids. CDR3 loop: CASSVDIQGGFQYF. The CDR3 nucleotides are TGTGCCAGCAGCGTAGATATCCAGGGTGGGTTTCAGTATTTT. The full variable domain, with the rest looked up from reference TRBV9 and TRBJ2-3, is DSGVTQTPKHLITATGQRVTLRCSPRSGDLSVYWYQQSLDQGLQFLIQYYNGEERAKGNILERFSAQQFPDLHSELNLSSLELGDSALYFCASSVDIQGGFQYFGPGTRLTVL.

The rearrangement joins TRBV28 to TRBJ2-3, with D unclear. CDR1 is MDHEN, CDR2 SYDVKM, per germline. The CDR3 length is 12 residues. Between the trimmed V and J ends, which lost 3 bases and 3 bases, there was a span of 4 bases. The CDR3 loop reads CASSFPTDTQYF. The CDR3 DNA is TGTGCCAGCAGTTTTCCTACAGATACGCAGTATTTT.

This clone was observed a handful of times. This sequence joins TRBV2 and TRBJ2-3; weak D call: TRBD1 (6 bases). The length of the CDR3 is 12 residues. The V end was cut by 10 bases, the J end by 4 bases, with 12 bases between. Germline CDR1 is SNHLY and CDR2 is FYNNEI. The CDR3 spells CAISQGSDTQYF. As DNA, the CDR3 is TGTGCCATCTCACAGGGTTCAGATACGCAGTATTTT.

This clone was detected only once. The rearrangement uses TRBV9 and TRBJ1-2, with 7 nucleotides matching TRBD1. The CDR3 has 15 residues. CDR1 is SGDLS, CDR2 YYNGEE, per germline. V trimming: 3 bases; J trimming: 8 bases; junction bases outside the gene matches: 13. The CDR3 nucleotides read TGTGCCAGCAGCGAATCGGGACAGCCAGGAGGGGGCTACACCTTC. Amino acid sequence: CASSESGQPGGGYTF.

The V call is TRBV9, the J call TRBJ2-1, with D perhaps matching TRBD1 (5 bases). Trimming took 4 bases from V and 3 from J, leaving 14 bases between them. Germline V gene sequence: CDR1 SGDLS, CDR2 YYNGEE. The CDR3 extends over 15 amino acids. The CDR3 here is CASSPGPNFYNEQFF. CDR3 nucleotides: TGTGCCAGCAGCCCAGGGCCTAACTTCTACAATGAGCAGTTCTTC.

The chain combines TRBV5-1 with TRBJ1-2; TRBD1 matches 7 bases. The CDR3 has 14 residues. From germline, CDR1 is SGHRS and CDR2 YFSETQ. Trimming at V came to 2 bases and at J to 6 bases, leaving 7 bases not matched to a gene. The CDR3: CASSLRQGGDGYTF. As DNA, the CDR3 is TGCGCCAGCAGCTTAAGACAGGGAGGGGATGGCTACACCTTC. Filled out from reference TRBV5-1 and TRBJ1-2, the complete variable domain reads KAGVTQTPRYLIKTRGQQVTLSCSPISGHRSVSWYQQTPGQGLQFLFEYFSETQRNKGNFPGRFSGRQFSNSRSEMNVSTLELGDSALYLCASSLRQGGDGYTFGSGTRLTVV.

The chain joins TRBV6-4 to TRBJ2-2, with D perhaps matching TRBD1 (5 bases). Germline-derived CDR1 and CDR2 are MRHNA and SNTAGT. V lost 11 bases and J 3 bases, leaving 10 bases between the germline ends. The CDR3 totals 12 residues. CDR3 nucleotide sequence: TGTGCCGAGGCAGGGTACACCGGGGAGCTGTTTTTT. Its protein is CAEAGYTGELFF.